One and the same sample provided the 18 T cell receptor beta chains below, sequenced in a study of blood T cell repertoires in COVID-19. The protocol was immunoSEQ multiplex PCR, while the TCRdb copy is restricted to in-frame clones and leaves out a portion. The sample has about 230,000 clones, roughly 86% seen once. The specimen was PBMCs or T cells enriched from blood (not recorded which). Receptors were obtained from a woman aged 25-40 years with acute COVID-19.

This clone was seen more than once but under ten times. Its ends do not fully match the called genes, so a read error is possible. V is TRBV6-1 and J is TRBJ1-3, with unresolved D. CDR1 MNHNS and CDR2 SASEGT come from the germline V gene. The CDR3 has 15 amino acids. The CDR3 sequence: CASSEAGLGRARLHF. CDR3 bases: TGTGCCAGCAGTGAAGCCGGACTAGGTAGGGCTCGCCTACATTTT.

This rearrangement joins TRBV30 to TRBJ1-1; D is undetermined. The ends were cut back, 1 base at V and 5 bases at J, with 11 bases in the middle. Germline V gene sequence: CDR1 GTSNPN, CDR2 SVGIG (reference sequence). The CDR3 extends over 13 amino acids. CDR3 in amino acids: CAWSGEGYTEAFF. The CDR3 DNA reads TGTGCCTGGAGTGGGGAGGGCTATACTGAAGCTTTCTTT. Looking up the rest from reference TRBV30 and TRBJ1-1 gives the full variable domain: SQTIHQWPATLVQPVGSPLSLECTVEGTSNPNLYWYRQAAGRGLQLLFYSVGIGQISSEVPQNLSASRPQDRQFILSSKKLLLSDSGFYLCAWSGEGYTEAFFGQGTRLTVV.

The chain combines TRBV28 with TRBJ1-5; no clear D. Germline V gene sequence: CDR1 MDHEN, CDR2 SYDVKM. Deletions cut 2 bases from V and 6 bases from J, with 17 bases between. The CDR3 spans 16 residues. The CDR3 sequence is CASSLDLGSLGQPQHF. The CDR3 DNA sequence: TGTGCCAGCAGTTTAGATCTAGGCTCCCTGGGTCAGCCCCAGCATTTT.

The DNA of the CDR3 is TGTGCCAGCTCCCGAACAGGGTGGGCCGGGGAGCTGTTTTTT. This sequence encodes CASSRTGWAGELFF. This chain links TRBV7-8 with TRBJ2-2; TRBD1 is a possible D gene (6 bases). Germline V gene lookup returns CDR1 SGHVS and CDR2 FQNEAQ. Trimming removed 8 bases from V and 6 bases from J, with 16 bases in between. The CDR3 covers 14 residues. Full variable domain (rest looked up from reference TRBV7-8 and TRBJ2-2): GAGVSQSPRYKVAKRGQDVALRCDPISGHVSLFWYQQALGQGPEFLTYFQNEAQLDKSGLPSDRFFAERPEGSVSTLKIQRTQQEDSAVYLCASSRTGWAGELFFGEGSRLTVL.

V is TRBV6-2 or TRBV6-3 and J is TRBJ2-7, with D uncertain. V shed 5 bases and J shed 3 bases, with 5 bases lying between them. Per the germline V gene, CDR1 is MNHEY and CDR2 is SVGEGT. The CDR3 consists of 11 residues. The CDR3 DNA reads TGTGCCAGCAGTCCCCGCTACGAGCAGTACTTC. As protein: CASSPRYEQYF.

The rearrangement joins TRBV28 to TRBJ1-2, with 9 bases lining up with TRBD1. V shed 3 bases, J shed 8 bases, and the junction held 4 bases outside the gene matches. This CDR3 region has 13 residues. CDR1 and CDR2 from the germline V gene are MDHEN and SYDVKM. The CDR3 protein is CASSLGQGRGYTF. CDR3 bases: TGTGCCAGCAGTTTGGGACAGGGACGCGGCTACACCTTC.

The chain links TRBV7-9 to TRBJ2-7; 7 bases agree with TRBD1. Per the germline V gene, CDR1 is SEHNR and CDR2 is FQNEAQ (reference sequence). Trimming removed 5 bases from V and 5 bases from J; junction bases left unmatched: 6. This CDR3 comprises 13 residues. The CDR3 DNA follows: TGTGCCAGCAGCCTAATCCAGGGGGACGAGCAGTACTTC. Translating it yields CASSLIQGDEQYF.

Worth noting for this clone: Other DNA sequences in this sample translate to the same CDR3. This rearrangement joins TRBV6-5 to TRBJ1-2; 7 nucleotides line up with TRBD1. The CDR3 length is 15 residues. CDR1 and CDR2 from the germline V gene are MNHEY and SVGAGI. V shed 0 bases, J shed 1 base, and the junction held 2 bases outside the gene matches. The CDR3 region has the DNA TGTGCCAGCAGTTACTCCGGGACAGTTAACTATGGCTACACCTTC. Amino acid sequence: CASSYSGTVNYGYTF.

V is TRBV10-3 and J is TRBJ1-2, with D unresolved. Germline values: CDR1 ENHRY, CDR2 SYGVKD. The ends were cut back, 6 bases at V and 6 bases at J, with 8 bases in the middle. The CDR3 runs to 11 residues. CDR3 sequence reads: CAIRSGDGYTF. CDR3 sequence (DNA): TGTGCCATCAGGAGCGGGGATGGCTACACCTTC.

As concerns this clone: The junction and the germline gene differ at one end; a read error may be behind it. J is TRBJ1-2 and V is TRBV7-9; D is unresolved. The CDR3 runs to 9 residues. Germline V gene sequence: CDR1 SEHNR, CDR2 FQNEAQ (reference sequence). This chain's CDR3 is CASSPDTSF. CDR3 nucleotide sequence: TGTGCCAGCAGCCCAGACACCTCCTTC.

V usage is TRBV7-3 and J usage is TRBJ1-1; the D is unclear. The CDR3 is made up of 14 amino acids. V lost 4 bases, J lost 4 bases, and 13 bases lay in between. Germline V gene data show CDR1 as SGHTA and CDR2 as FQGTGA. This CDR3 is CASSSGLYGTEAFF. The CDR3, as DNA: TGTGCCAGCAGCTCCGGACTGTATGGCACTGAAGCTTTCTTT.

Note on this clone: A read error may account for a junction end that differs from germline. The chain recombines TRBV29-1 with TRBJ2-7, with a possible D match to TRBD1 (6 bases). The CDR3 runs to 12 residues. Germline V gene data show CDR1 as SQVTM and CDR2 as ANQGSEA. The CDR3 DNA reads TGCAGCGTAGAAGACAGGATCTACGAGCAGTACTTC. Its translation is CSVEDRIYEQYF.

J is TRBJ1-2 and V is TRBV4-1, with 7 bases fitting TRBD1. Germline V gene sequence: CDR1 MGHRA, CDR2 YSYEKL. Trimming removed 3 bases from V and 7 bases from J; junction bases left unmatched: 5. The CDR3 runs 13 residues. CDR3 loop: CASSQAKGAGYTF. CDR3 DNA: TGCGCCAGCAGCCAGGCCAAGGGGGCTGGCTACACCTTC.

The sample holds a few counts of this clone. The genes are TRBV18 and TRBJ1-2, with TRBD1 identical over 8 bases. The CDR3 contains 13 residues. The germline gives CDR1 KGHSH, CDR2 LQKENI. J lost 5 bases, V lost 3 bases, and 2 bases had no gene match. The CDR3 spells CASSPDRGYGYTF. DNA for the CDR3: TGTGCCAGCTCACCCGACAGGGGATATGGCTACACCTTC.

The J gene is TRBJ1-2, the V gene TRBV19; D may be TRBD1 (5 bases). The CDR3 covers 13 residues. Germline V gene sequence: CDR1 LNHDA, CDR2 SQIVND (reference sequence). The V end lost 2 bases, the J end lost 6 bases, and 10 bases lay between the germline ends. The CDR3 loop is CASSIRGGDGYTF. The CDR3 bases are TGTGCCAGTAGTATACGGGGCGGGGATGGCTACACCTTC.

The chain has TRBV18 and TRBJ1-2; no clear D gene. V gave up 2 bases and J gave up 2 bases, with 9 bases separating them. This CDR3 region has 14 residues. CDR1 and CDR2 (germline): KGHSH, LQKENI. The CDR3 region is CASSPEGLNYGYTF. The CDR3 DNA follows: TGTGCCAGCTCACCAGAGGGCCTAAACTATGGCTACACCTTC.

This sequence joins TRBV2 and TRBJ1-5, with 8 bases aligning to TRBD1. With 7 bases clipped from V and 6 bases from J, the junction kept 8 bases outside the gene matches. Germline values: CDR1 SNHLY, CDR2 FYNNEI. The CDR3 is 14 amino acids. As DNA, the CDR3 is TGTGCCAGCACTCCGGGACAGGAATTTCAGCCCCAGCATTTT. It codes for CASTPGQEFQPQHF.

V usage is TRBV7-9 and J usage is TRBJ1-1; D is undetermined. The CDR3 is 15 amino acids. Trimming pared 4 bases from V and 4 bases from J, leaving 16 bases between. Germline V gene sequence: CDR1 SEHNR, CDR2 FQNEAQ (reference sequence). Here the CDR3 DNA reads TGTGCCAGCAGCTCGGACTTAAGGGTGGCCACTGAAGCTTTCTTT. It yields the protein CASSSDLRVATEAFF.